The 22 T cell receptor beta chains below all came from one sample that was sequenced in a study of glioma-infiltrating T cells after dendritic cell vaccination. Regarding time point: after dendritic cell vaccination, including at tumor progression/relapse. TCRdb keeps only in-frame clones here, not all; method: immunoSEQ multiplex PCR. The repertoire has tens of thousands of clones, approximately 81% of them found once; the top ten carry about 8.5%. Sequenced here: blood, sampled after dendritic cell vaccination. The receptor set was obtained from a human donor with glioblastoma.

The rearrangement joins TRBV7-2 to TRBJ2-6; 9 bases agree with TRBD1. CDR3 length equals 15 residues. J gave up 3 bases and V 5 bases, and 2 bases lay outside the gene matches. Germline CDR1 reads SGHTA; CDR2 reads FQGNSA. The CDR3 is CASSGQGYGANVLTF. In DNA form, the CDR3 reads TGTGCCAGCAGCGGACAGGGGTATGGGGCCAACGTCCTGACTTTC.

The chain combines TRBV7-2 with TRBJ2-7; a possible D gene is TRBD1 (5 bases). Trimming cost V 1 base and J 3 bases, with 13 bases left between them. CDR3 size: 15 residues. Germline values: CDR1 SGHTA, CDR2 FQGNSA. CDR3 coding DNA: TGTGCCAGCAGCTTAGAGGCAGGGTTTTACTACGAGCAGTACTTC. As protein: CASSLEAGFYYEQYF.

The chain recombines TRBV2 with TRBJ2-6; weak D call: TRBD1 (6 bases). Trimming left V 7 bases short and J 2 bases short, with 18 bases between. Germline V gene data show CDR1 as SNHLY and CDR2 as FYNNEI. The CDR3 runs 17 residues. CDR3 DNA sequence: TGTGCCAGCATGTCGCAGGGGATAATCGCTGGGGCCAACGTCCTGACTTTC. It yields the protein CASMSQGIIAGANVLTF.

This chain links TRBV19 with TRBJ2-1; 7 nucleotides align to TRBD2. The CDR3 loop spans 16 amino acids. The J segment lost 1 base and the V segment lost 3 bases, leaving 6 bases of the junction unmatched. Germline V gene data show CDR1 as LNHDA and CDR2 as SQIVND (reference sequence). Written as DNA, the CDR3 is TGTGCCAGTAGTATGTTTGGGGGGGGGTCCTACAATGAGCAGTTCTTC. Protein sequence: CASSMFGGGSYNEQFF. Looking up the rest from reference TRBV19 and TRBJ2-1 gives the full variable domain: DGGITQSPKYLFRKEGQNVTLSCEQNLNHDAMYWYRQDPGQGLRLIYYSQIVNDFQKGDIAEGYSVSREKKESFPLTVTSAQKNPTAFYLCASSMFGGGSYNEQFFGPGTRLTVL.

J is TRBJ2-1 and V is TRBV6-4, with 13 bases identical to TRBD2. The CDR3 runs to 15 residues. The germline V gene has CDR1 MRHNA and CDR2 SNTAGT. Unmatched junction bases numbered 7, after V lost 6 bases and J lost 8 bases. For the CDR3, the DNA is TGTGCCAGCAGCACACTAGCGGGAGGGCCTCATGAGCAGTTCTTC. Translating gives CASSTLAGGPHEQFF.

This chain's CDR3 is CASSLSPKWYRDEQFF. CDR3 nucleotides: TGTGCCAGCAGTTTATCCCCCAAATGGTATCGGGATGAGCAGTTCTTC. The rearrangement joins TRBV28 to TRBJ2-1, with D unresolved. Germline values: CDR1 MDHEN, CDR2 SYDVKM. The CDR3 consists of 16 residues. Trimming shortened V by 1 base and J by 8 bases, and 18 bases separated the two germline ends.

The chain links TRBV28 to TRBJ1-4, with 8 bases lining up with TRBD1. Trimming removed 7 bases from V and 7 bases from J; junction bases left unmatched: 8. The CDR3 is 14 residues long. Germline V lookup: CDR1 MDHEN, CDR2 SYDVKM. CDR3 region: CASTPPGGAEKLFF. As DNA, the CDR3 is TGTGCCAGCACCCCCCCAGGGGGCGCTGAAAAACTGTTTTTT.

J is TRBJ2-3 and V is TRBV28; 15 positions agree with TRBD2. Germline CDR1 is MDHEN and CDR2 is SYDVKM. This CDR3 spans 16 amino acids. Trimming took 7 bases from V and 14 from J; bases not matched to a gene: 16. In nucleotides, the CDR3 is TGTGCCAGCACTCCCTCGGGACTAGCGGGAGGCCCGGGTGGGTATTTT. It translates to CASTPSGLAGGPGGYF.

This sequence joins TRBV19 and TRBJ1-2; tentative D call: TRBD1 (5 bases). Germline CDR1 and CDR2: LNHDA and SQIVND (reference sequence). Trimming left V 6 bases short and J 6 bases short, with 14 bases between. CDR3 length: 13 residues. CDR3 in amino acids: CASRGQGRDGYTF. The CDR3 nucleotides read TGTGCCAGTAGGGGCCAGGGAAGGGATGGCTACACCTTC.

The chain combines TRBV5-5 with TRBJ1-5; no reliable D call. CDR1 and CDR2 (germline): SGHKS, YYEKEE (reference sequence). This CDR3 comprises 16 residues. With 1 base removed from V and 1 base from J, the gap between germline ends came to 12 bases. The CDR3 DNA reads TGTGCCAGCAGCTTGTCGGGATCTAGGAGCAATCAGCCCCAGCATTTT. Protein sequence: CASSLSGSRSNQPQHF. The full variable domain, with the rest looked up from reference TRBV5-5 and TRBJ1-5, is DAGVTQSPTHLIKTRGQQVTLRCSPISGHKSVSWYQQVLGQGPQFIFQYYEKEERGRGNFPDRFSARQFPNYSSELNVNALLLGDSALYLCASSLSGSRSNQPQHFGDGTRLSIL.

This sequence joins TRBV5-1 and TRBJ2-5; the match to TRBD1 covers 7 bases. Matching the DNA end better, TRBJ2-7 makes the J call doubtful. The CDR3 runs 16 residues. CDR1 is SGHRS and CDR2 is YFSETQ in the germline V gene. The CDR3 region is CASSLGTRQGSYEQYF. As DNA, the CDR3 is TGCGCCAGCAGCTTGGGGACAAGACAGGGATCGTACGAGCAGTACTTC.

The chain is built from TRBV4-1 and TRBJ2-2; D is possibly TRBD1 (6 bases). The CDR3 runs 16 residues. The V gene's germline CDR1 is MGHRA and CDR2 YSYEKL. V was trimmed by 3 bases and J by 0 bases, leaving 11 bases between them. The CDR3 protein is CASSHMTGPNTGELFF. CDR3 nucleotide sequence: TGCGCCAGCAGCCATATGACAGGTCCGAACACCGGGGAGCTGTTTTTT.

J is TRBJ2-5 and V is TRBV5-1; 8 bases match TRBD2. The length of the CDR3 is 16 residues. The germline V gene encodes CDR1 SGHRS and CDR2 YFSETQ. Trimming cost V 4 bases and J 4 bases; bases outside gene matches: 12. CDR3 in DNA: TGCGCCAGCAGCGACAATCCCGGGACTAGGGGAGAGACCCAGTACTTC. Protein product: CASSDNPGTRGETQYF.

The count of this clone is one. The chain links TRBV27 to TRBJ2-7; TRBD1 agrees at 8 bases. After removal of 3 bases from V and 1 base from J, the junction contained 5 bases not matched to a gene. The germline CDR1 and CDR2 sequences are MNHEY and SMNVEV (reference sequence). CDR3 length: 15 amino acids. The CDR3 nucleotides read TGTGCCAGCAGTTTCGGACAGGGAAAATCCTACGAGCAGTACTTC. Translated: CASSFGQGKSYEQYF.

The chain uses TRBV7-2 and TRBJ2-7; 7 nucleotides align to TRBD2. Looked up from germline, CDR1 is SGHTA and CDR2 is FQGNSA. V lost 2 bases and J lost 6; bases outside the gene matches: 13. The CDR3 length is 16 residues. As DNA, the CDR3 is TGTGCCAGCAGCTTAAAAGGTCCTACGGGGGGTTCCGAGCAGTACTTC. The encoded protein is CASSLKGPTGGSEQYF.

Written as DNA, the CDR3 is TGTGCCAGCAGTGAAGAGCAGGGGAGCTCCTACGAGCAGTACTTC. Its protein is CASSEEQGSSYEQYF. This sequence joins TRBV6-1 and TRBJ2-7; possible D gene TRBD1, 6 bases. This CDR3 is 15 amino acids long. V was clipped by 1 base and J by 0 bases, with 10 bases between them. The germline CDR1 and CDR2 sequences are MNHNS and SASEGT.

The chain joins TRBV2 to TRBJ2-7; no clear D gene. Germline V gene lookup returns CDR1 SNHLY and CDR2 FYNNEI. The CDR3 runs 14 residues. V was cut by 5 bases and J by 2 bases, with 13 bases left in between. The CDR3 region is CASSPPSKPYEQYF. The CDR3 nucleotides are TGTGCCAGCAGTCCCCCCTCGAAGCCCTACGAGCAGTACTTC.

J is TRBJ1-2 and V is TRBV13, with D maybe TRBD1 (5 bases). The CDR3 runs 16 residues. CDR1 PRHDT and CDR2 FYEKMQ come from the germline V gene (reference sequence). With 5 bases removed from V and 4 bases from J, the gap between germline ends came to 20 bases. The CDR3 bases are TGTGCCAGCAGCGATGCTACAGGATCTACCCCCTATGGCTACACCTTC. Its protein product is CASSDATGSTPYGYTF.

This chain links TRBV6-1 with TRBJ1-5, with D uncertain. V gave up 2 bases and J gave up 7 bases, with 9 bases separating them. The length of the CDR3 is 13 residues. The germline V gene has CDR1 MNHNS and CDR2 SASEGT. The CDR3 here is CASSETLGQPQHF. CDR3 DNA: TGTGCCAGCAGTGAAACCCTTGGCCAGCCCCAGCATTTT.

The CDR3 DNA is TGTGCCAGCAGCTTCCCGGGACAACACTACGAGCAGTACTTC. Protein product: CASSFPGQHYEQYF. The chain joins TRBV7-2 to TRBJ2-7; D is perhaps TRBD1 (6 bases). Trimming took 3 bases from V and 3 from J, leaving 12 bases between them. The CDR3 runs to 14 residues. Germline V gene lookup returns CDR1 SGHTA and CDR2 FQGNSA. Full variable domain (missing parts from reference TRBV7-2 and TRBJ2-7): GAGVSQSPSNKVTEKGKDVELRCDPISGHTALYWYRQSLGQGLEFLIYFQGNSAPDKSGLPSDRFSAERTGGSVSTLTIQRTQQEDSAVYLCASSFPGQHYEQYFGPGTRLTVT.

This clone has a handful of counts. This chain links TRBV4-2 with TRBJ2-5; D remains unclear. The V gene lost 4 bases and the J gene lost 5 bases, with 11 bases spanning the gap. Germline CDR1 LGHNA, CDR2 YNFKEQ. The CDR3 is made up of 13 amino acids. In DNA, the CDR3 is TGTGCCAGCAGCCCCACGAGGTGGGAGACCCAGTACTTC. The encoded protein is CASSPTRWETQYF.

The chain recombines TRBV11-3 with TRBJ2-7; TRBD1 agrees at 7 bases. The CDR3 loop spans 14 amino acids. Germline values: CDR1 SGHNT, CDR2 YENEEA. With V trimmed by 5 bases and J by 3 bases, 7 bases remained unmatched. The CDR3 nucleotides are TGTGCCAGCAGCCTGGCAGGGGGAATCTACGAGCAGTACTTC. As protein: CASSLAGGIYEQYF.